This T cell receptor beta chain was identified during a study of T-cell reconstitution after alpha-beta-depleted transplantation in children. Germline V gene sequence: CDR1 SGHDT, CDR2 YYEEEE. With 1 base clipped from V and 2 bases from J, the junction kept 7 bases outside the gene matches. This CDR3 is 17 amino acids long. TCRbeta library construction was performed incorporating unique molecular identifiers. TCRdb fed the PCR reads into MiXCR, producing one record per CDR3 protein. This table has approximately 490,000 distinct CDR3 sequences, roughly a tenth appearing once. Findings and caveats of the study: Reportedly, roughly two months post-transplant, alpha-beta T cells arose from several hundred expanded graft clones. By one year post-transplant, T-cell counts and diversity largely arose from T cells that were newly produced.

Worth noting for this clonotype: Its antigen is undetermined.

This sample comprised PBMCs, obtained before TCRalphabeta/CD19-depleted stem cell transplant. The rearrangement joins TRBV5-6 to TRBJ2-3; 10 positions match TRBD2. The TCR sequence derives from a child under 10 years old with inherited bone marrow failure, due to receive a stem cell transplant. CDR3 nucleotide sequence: TGTGCCAGCAGCTTGATCCTAGCGGGGGCCGCCACAGATACGCAGTATTTT. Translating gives CASSLILAGAATDTQYF. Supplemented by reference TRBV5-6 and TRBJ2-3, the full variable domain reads DAGVTQSPTHLIKTRGQQVTLRCSPKSGHDTVSWYQQALGQGPQFIFQYYEEEERQRGNFPDRFSGHQFPNYSSELNVNALLLGDSALYLCASSLILAGAATDTQYFGPGTRLTVL.